The 19 T cell receptor beta chains below all came from one sample that was sequenced in a study of T cells in Graves' hyperthyroidism and ophthalmopathy. RNA transcripts served as the template for amplifying TCR beta CDR3 regions. Carried out on the TCR CDR3, a first-round RT-PCR used the HTBI primer set. MiXCR was run by TCRdb on the multiplex PCR reads, yielding one entry per CDR3 protein. The sample comprises 500,000 to 600,000 distinct CDR3 sequences, about 20% of which are singletons, and over 45% rests with the top ten. Material for sequencing was blood. The receptors were sampled from a man between 35 and 55 years old with Graves' ophthalmopathy.

This chain connects TRBV20-1 to TRBJ2-7; TRBD2 aligns across 7 bases. Germline trimming cut 7 bases from V and 0 bases from J; bases unmatched to any gene: 3. The CDR3 sequence is 12 residues long. From germline, CDR1 is DFQATT and CDR2 SNEGSKA (reference sequence). The CDR3 DNA reads as TGCAGTGGCGGGGGAAGCTCCTACGAGCAGTACTTC. It is translated as CSGGGSSYEQYF.

The rearrangement links TRBV5-6 to TRBJ1-1, with D possibly TRBD1 on 6 matching bases. V dropped 1 base and J dropped 4 bases, with 11 bases sitting between them. CDR1 and CDR2 (germline): SGHDT, YYEEEE. The CDR3 totals 14 residues. This chain's CDR3 is CASSLTGLSTEAFF. Here the CDR3 DNA reads TGTGCCAGCAGCTTGACAGGGTTGAGCACTGAAGCTTTCTTT.

This rearrangement joins TRBV11-3 to TRBJ2-7; D might be TRBD1 (5 bases). Trimming took off 3 bases at V and 9 bases at J, with 15 bases between the two ends. This CDR3 is built from 13 residues. Germline V gene data show CDR1 as SGHNT and CDR2 as YENEEA. This CDR3 reads CASSFVAQGVQYF. CDR3 nucleotide sequence: TGTGCCAGCAGCTTTGTGGCCCAAGGGGTGCAGTACTTC.

J is TRBJ1-2 and V is TRBV9; 7 bases map to TRBD1. The germline V gene has CDR1 SGDLS and CDR2 YYNGEE. Trimming at V came to 4 bases and at J to 6 bases, leaving 12 bases not matched to a gene. The CDR3 length is 15 residues. The CDR3: CASSPPGQKIDGYTF. CDR3 nucleotides: TGTGCCAGCAGCCCTCCGGGACAGAAGATCGATGGCTACACCTTC.

This clonotype was observed a few times. V is TRBV5-1 and J is TRBJ2-3; TRBD2 matches at 14 bases. J gave up 3 bases and V 7 bases, and 7 bases lay outside the gene matches. This CDR3 is 16 amino acids long. The V gene's germline CDR1 is SGHRS and CDR2 YFSETQ. CDR3 nucleotides: TGCGCCAGCGGCGGACTAGCGGGGGGCCAGACAGATACGCAGTATTTT. This sequence encodes CASGGLAGGQTDTQYF.

V usage is TRBV20-1 and J usage is TRBJ2-7; D not resolved. The CDR3 is made up of 13 amino acids. Trimming pared 3 bases from V and 6 bases from J, leaving 15 bases between. Germline V gene sequence: CDR1 DFQATT, CDR2 SNEGSKA (reference sequence). CDR3 nucleotide sequence: TGCAGTGCTAGCCACACCCTAATCTCCGAGCAGTACTTC. Protein sequence: CSASHTLISEQYF.

The CDR3 region is CASRFSGPYNEQFF. CDR3 DNA: TGTGCCAGCAGATTCTCGGGCCCTTACAATGAGCAGTTCTTC. This chain uses TRBV2 with TRBJ2-1, with D hard to call. The CDR3 runs 14 residues. V was clipped by 6 bases and J by 4 bases, with 13 bases between them. Germline CDR1 and CDR2: SNHLY and FYNNEI.

The V gene is TRBV30, the J gene TRBJ2-7; tentative D call: TRBD2 (6 bases). Per germline, CDR1 GTSNPN and CDR2 SVGIG (reference sequence). V was cut by 0 bases and J by 0 bases, with 21 bases left in between. The CDR3 is made up of 18 amino acids. The CDR3 DNA sequence: TGTGCCTGGAGTGTACGGAGGGGCGGGCTAGCTAACTCCTACGAGCAGTACTTC. Residues: CAWSVRRGGLANSYEQYF.

Here the CDR3 reads CASGVGGRGANVLTF. The DNA of the CDR3 is TGTGCCAGCGGAGTAGGGGGCCGTGGGGCCAACGTCCTGACTTTC. The chain couples TRBV5-4 to TRBJ2-6; 7 nucleotides align to TRBD1. The CDR3 has 15 residues. V lost 7 bases and J lost 3; bases outside the gene matches: 7. Germline CDR1 reads SGHNT; CDR2 reads YYREEE (reference sequence).

Concerning this clonotype: A much larger clone differs by one base, so this may be a read error. The V call is TRBV7-2, the J call TRBJ1-6; no firm D call. The CDR3 has 12 residues. The germline V gene has CDR1 SGHTA and CDR2 FQGNSA. V lost 5 bases and J lost 6, with 5 bases in between. The CDR3 loop is CASSPINSPLHF. The CDR3 DNA is TGTGCCAGCAGCCCCATTAATTCACCCCTCCACTTT.

This chain links TRBV7-9 with TRBJ1-2; possibly TRBD1 for D (5 bases). The CDR3 contains 12 residues. Germline CDR1 SEHNR, CDR2 FQNEAQ (reference sequence). Trimming removed 6 bases at V and 5 bases at J, with 10 bases between. CDR3 nucleotide sequence: TGTGCCAGCAGGGGGCAAGGGTATGGCTACACCTTC. Residues: CASRGQGYGYTF.

This clonotype appeared many times. CDR3 bases: TGTGCCAGCAGTTTAGGGACTAGCGGGGGAGAGACCCAGTACTTC. Translation gives CASSLGTSGGETQYF. This chain connects TRBV27 to TRBJ2-5; 14 positions agree with TRBD2. Germline V CDR1 and CDR2: MNHEY, SMNVEV (reference sequence). The trim removed 2 bases at V and 4 bases at J, leaving 0 bases unmatched. The CDR3 has 15 amino acids.

This clonotype came up a few times. This chain uses TRBV9 with TRBJ2-7, with TRBD2 identical over 12 bases. Germline V gene sequence: CDR1 SGDLS, CDR2 YYNGEE. V lost 0 bases and J lost 2; bases outside the gene matches: 3. CDR3 size: 16 residues. CDR3 residues: CASSVAGLAGPYEQYF. DNA of the CDR3: TGTGCCAGCAGCGTAGCAGGACTAGCGGGACCCTACGAGCAGTACTTC.

This clonotype has more than one count but fewer than ten. V and J are TRBV10-3 and TRBJ1-6, with D possibly TRBD1 on 5 matching bases. Between the trimmed V and J ends, which lost 6 bases and 8 bases, there was a span of 11 bases. The CDR3 is made up of 13 amino acids. Germline CDR1 ENHRY, CDR2 SYGVKD. DNA for the CDR3: TGTGCCATCAGGGGGACTGTGGATTCACCCCTCCACTTT. It codes for CAIRGTVDSPLHF.

This clonotype has at least ten counts. The CDR3 loop reads CASSPPGQGSEQYF. DNA for the CDR3: TGTGCCAGCTCACCACCGGGACAGGGGAGCGAGCAGTACTTC. The rearrangement links TRBV18 to TRBJ2-7, with 10 bases aligning to TRBD1. The CDR3 has 14 residues. Trimming took 0 bases from V and 6 from J; bases not matched to a gene: 2. The germline gives CDR1 KGHSH, CDR2 LQKENI. Using reference TRBV18 and TRBJ2-7 for the parts outside the CDR3, the full variable domain is NAGVMQNPRHLVRRRGQEARLRCSPMKGHSHVYWYRQLPEEGLKFMVYLQKENIIDESGMPKERFSAEFPKEGPSILRIQQVVRGDSAAYFCASSPPGQGSEQYFGPGTRLTVT.

This clonotype was observed at least ten times. The genes are TRBV28 and TRBJ2-1, with TRBD1 matching over 7 bases. The CDR3 loop spans 17 amino acids. Losses at the gene ends were 5 bases for V and 0 bases for J; bases not matched to a gene: 10. The V gene's germline CDR1 is MDHEN and CDR2 SYDVKM. The CDR3 spells CASSHRQGRTSYNEQFF. In DNA form, the CDR3 reads TGTGCCAGCAGTCATCGACAGGGTCGGACCTCCTACAATGAGCAGTTCTTC. Using reference TRBV28 and TRBJ2-1 for the parts outside the CDR3, the full variable domain is DVKVTQSSRYLVKRTGEKVFLECVQDMDHENMFWYRQDPGLGLRLIYFSYDVKMKEKGDIPEGYSVSREKKERFSLILESASTNQTSMYLCASSHRQGRTSYNEQFFGPGTRLTVL.

This clonotype was found a few times. This may come from a read error, since a much larger clone is one base off. The chain carries TRBV3-1 and TRBJ2-3, with D possibly matching TRBD1 (6 bases). Germline V gene sequence: CDR1 LGHDT, CDR2 YNNKEL (reference sequence). Trimming cost V 5 bases and J 1 base, with 10 bases left between them. This CDR3 comprises 14 residues. The CDR3 nucleotides read TGTGCCAGCAGCAAACGACAGGGCACAGATACGCAGTATTTT. Translation gives CASSKRQGTDTQYF.

This clonotype was counted between two and nine times. The gene calls are TRBV10-3 and TRBJ1-2; 9 bases align to TRBD1. The CDR3 contains 15 residues. Germline V CDR1 and CDR2: ENHRY, SYGVKD. The ends lost 10 bases at V and 2 bases at J; junction bases unmatched: 11. DNA of the CDR3: TGTGCCACCTCGGGACAGGGACAGAGCAACTATGGCTACACCTTC. Protein product: CATSGQGQSNYGYTF.

This clonotype appeared a few times. The chain joins TRBV7-9 to TRBJ1-2; D remains unclear. The germline gives CDR1 SEHNR, CDR2 FQNEAQ (reference sequence). CDR3 size: 14 residues. V was clipped by 1 base and J by 5 bases, with 11 bases between them. CDR3 residues: CASSLDWAPYGYTF. The DNA of the CDR3 is TGTGCCAGCAGCTTAGACTGGGCCCCGTATGGCTACACCTTC. Using reference TRBV7-9 and TRBJ1-2 for the parts outside the CDR3, the full variable domain is DTGVSQNPRHKITKRGQNVTFRCDPISEHNRLYWYRQTLGQGPEFLTYFQNEAQLEKSRLLSDRFSAERPKGSFSTLEIQRTEQGDSAMYLCASSLDWAPYGYTFGSGTRLTVV.